This T cell receptor beta chain is from a study of shared clonotypes between healthy human individuals. The study's findings and limits: Clonotypes that were shared across four donors made up approximately 5.1% of naive CD4 clonotypes. Sorted-subset sequencing was shown by rarefaction to be incomplete despite large depth.

Clones were read by immunoSEQ multiplex PCR, and TCRdb kept only the in-frame ones, dropping some. The sample holds about 1.5 million clones, more than 95% seen once. With respect to this clone: Its antigen is not identified.

Each of the donors was a healthy adult who was HIV-negative and had not had a recent acute infection or vaccination. This sequence was found in a man in his thirties or forties in good health. The specimen sequenced was naive CD4+ T cells sorted from blood. Subset indicated: CD45RA+ positively selected.

CDR3 sequence reads: CASTPGQVTDTQYF. As DNA, the CDR3 is TGTGCCAGCACCCCGGGACAGGTCACAGATACGCAGTATTTT. The V and J genes are TRBV11-2 and TRBJ2-3; 8 positions agree with TRBD1. The junction had 5 bases not matched to a gene; V was cut back by 7 bases and J by 2 bases. Germline CDR1 SGHAT, CDR2 FQNNGV. The CDR3 runs to 14 residues.